In this sample, the clone carrying this TCR beta chain turned up many times. Its matching antigen is unknown. The data are from a study of breast tumors, draining lymph nodes, adjacent tissues. Study-wide results and caveats: Compared with lymph nodes, tumors were less diverse; compared with nontumor tissue, more.

TCRdb re-analysed the multiplex PCR reads in MiXCR, keeping a single row per CDR3 protein. Of under 85,000 distinct CDR3 sequences in the sample, approximately 19% were seen once. The CDR3 runs to 13 residues. The germline V gene has CDR1 LNHNV and CDR2 YYDKDF (reference sequence). V gave up 3 bases and J gave up 7 bases, with 12 bases separating them. Axillary draining lymph nodes of breast cancer patients supplied the node samples. The sample was axillary lymph node tissue. The chain couples TRBV15 to TRBJ1-2, with unresolved D. The receptor was derived from a female donor with breast cancer. Some clones in this sample may be carry-over from other donors' samples. CDR3 residues: CATSSVGLVGYTF. CDR3 bases: TGTGCCACCAGCAGTGTTGGGTTAGTTGGCTACACCTTC.